This T cell receptor (beta chain) was documented in a study of OX40 agonist ivuxolimab in advanced cancers. Study observations and caveats: Averaging showed that CD8+ T cells had more expanded clones than CD4+ did. The study observed clonal expansion of CD4+ and CD8+ blood T cells by week 6 at 0.1 to 3.0 mg/kg.

There are 14 residues in the CDR3. Germline V gives CDR1 MRHNA, CDR2 SNTAGT. V gave up 2 bases and J gave up 11 bases; unmatched junction bases: 8. TCRdb's table, derived via immunoSEQ multiplex PCR, lists solely in-frame clones and lacks some. The data contain around 46,000 clones, roughly 86% of them singletons. As to this clone: The antigen remains unidentified.

The clonotype was recovered from an adult with an advanced solid tumor such as melanoma, head and neck, liver or kidney cancer. The V and J genes are TRBV6-4 and TRBJ1-1; 10 bases line up with TRBD1. The input for sequencing was CD4+ or CD8+ T cells sorted from blood, taken in a trial of the OX40 agonist ivuxolimab. The CDR3 region is CASSDVPGQGLAFF. As DNA, the CDR3 is TGTGCCAGCAGTGACGTCCCGGGACAGGGGTTGGCTTTCTTT.